This T cell receptor beta chain was sequenced in a study of radiotherapy plus CTLA-4 blockade in lung cancer. Findings of the study overall: Response, reportedly, was best predicted by interferon-beta along with early blood T cell clone dynamics.

The assay was immunoSEQ multiplex PCR, and TCRdb's table has in-frame clones only and misses some. The sample has around 80,000 clones, less than 90% seen once. About this clone: Its antigen is undetermined.

The CDR3 extends over 13 amino acids. V was trimmed by 2 bases and J by 0 bases, leaving 4 bases between them. Germline V gives CDR1 LNHDA, CDR2 SQIVND (reference sequence). The J gene is TRBJ1-1, the V gene TRBV19, with no clear D. This TCR came from a human donor with non-small cell lung cancer who had stable disease on radiotherapy plus ipilimumab. The specimen was peripheral blood, collected from a patient treated with radiotherapy plus ipilimumab. CDR3 in amino acids: CASSITVNTEAFF. The CDR3 DNA reads as TGTGCCAGTAGTATAACCGTGAACACTGAAGCTTTCTTT. Full variable domain (remainder filled in from reference TRBV19 and TRBJ1-1): DGGITQSPKYLFRKEGQNVTLSCEQNLNHDAMYWYRQDPGQGLRLIYYSQIVNDFQKGDIAEGYSVSREKKESFPLTVTSAQKNPTAFYLCASSITVNTEAFFGQGTRLTVV.